The 21 T cell receptor beta chains below come from one sample, sequenced in a study of T cell responses to AZD1222 COVID-19 vaccine. Using immunoSEQ multiplex PCR, the repertoire was profiled, and TCRdb retains in-frame clones only, with some absent. The sample contains about 140,000 clones, around 88% of which appear only once. The specimen was peripheral blood, collected on day 0 of AZD1222 vaccination. The source of these receptors is an adult in good health.

The chain joins TRBV5-1 to TRBJ2-6, with D unresolved. Germline V gives CDR1 SGHRS, CDR2 YFSETQ. This CDR3 has 15 residues. The V end was cut by 1 base, the J end by 2 bases, with 7 bases between. The CDR3 DNA sequence: TGCGCCAGCAGCTTGTATGTTGCTGGGGCCAACGTCCTGACTTTC. Amino acid sequence: CASSLYVAGANVLTF.

This clone came up a few times. The V and J genes are TRBV4-1 and TRBJ2-3, with 11 nucleotides matching TRBD2. The germline V gene has CDR1 MGHRA and CDR2 YSYEKL. The CDR3 covers 15 residues. V shed 4 bases and J 4 bases; nucleotides not matched to a gene: 4. The DNA for the CDR3 is TGCGCCAGCAGCCGGATAGCGGGAGGGGCAGATACGCAGTATTTT. Its protein product is CASSRIAGGADTQYF.

The chain links TRBV18 to TRBJ2-5; weak D call: TRBD1 (6 bases). The CDR3 has 14 residues. The V end lost 4 bases, the J end lost 5 bases, and 14 bases lay between the germline ends. Per the germline V gene, CDR1 is KGHSH and CDR2 is LQKENI. CDR3 sequence: CASSLGQLGETQYF. CDR3 in DNA: TGTGCCAGCTCACTGGGACAATTGGGGGAGACCCAGTACTTC.

The J gene is TRBJ1-4, the V gene TRBV27; a possible D gene is TRBD1 (5 bases). V gave up 5 bases and J gave up 2 bases, with 12 bases separating them. CDR1 MNHEY and CDR2 SMNVEV come from the germline V gene (reference sequence). The CDR3 loop spans 15 amino acids. CDR3 DNA: TGTGCCAGCAGTATCTCTGGGGGGACTAATGAAAAACTGTTTTTT. As protein: CASSISGGTNEKLFF.

This sequence joins TRBV11-1 and TRBJ2-3; 7 bases align to TRBD1. The CDR3 is 15 residues long. J gave up 4 bases and V 1 base, and 5 bases lay outside the gene matches. Germline lookup yields CDR1 SGHAT and CDR2 FQDESV (reference sequence). The chain's CDR3 is CASSLELQGADTQYF. In nucleotides, the CDR3 is TGTGCCAGCAGCTTAGAATTGCAGGGGGCAGATACGCAGTATTTT.

CDR3 protein: CASNLAGGYNEQFF. The CDR3 DNA sequence: TGTGCCAGTAACCTAGCGGGAGGCTACAATGAGCAGTTCTTC. This chain links TRBV19 with TRBJ2-1, with 11 nucleotides matching TRBD2. The trim removed 7 bases at V and 3 bases at J, leaving 2 bases unmatched. The CDR3 runs to 14 residues. Germline V CDR1 and CDR2: LNHDA, SQIVND (reference sequence). Looking up the rest from reference TRBV19 and TRBJ2-1 gives the full variable domain: DGGITQSPKYLFRKEGQNVTLSCEQNLNHDAMYWYRQDPGQGLRLIYYSQIVNDFQKGDIAEGYSVSREKKESFPLTVTSAQKNPTAFYLCASNLAGGYNEQFFGPGTRLTVL.

A few counts support this clone. The chain uses TRBV28 and TRBJ1-1; no clear D. The CDR3 contains 14 residues. Trimming took 4 bases from V and 5 from J, leaving 14 bases between them. CDR1 and CDR2 from the germline V gene are MDHEN and SYDVKM. The DNA of the CDR3 is TGTGCCAGCAGTTCAATACCTTCTGGGACTGAAGCTTTCTTT. It specifies CASSSIPSGTEAFF.

The rearrangement joins TRBV6-2 or TRBV6-3 to TRBJ1-2; D is unresolved. This CDR3 is 18 amino acids long. Trimming pared 2 bases from V and 4 bases from J, leaving 23 bases between. CDR1 and CDR2 from the germline V gene are MNHEY and SVGEGT. As DNA, the CDR3 is TGTGCCAGCAGTTACCCCAAACAGATGGCAAGATTTCTCTATGGCTACACCTTC. This encodes CASSYPKQMARFLYGYTF.

This clone was picked up one time. The genes are TRBV18 and TRBJ2-7, with a weak D call TRBD2 (6 bases). Trimming cost V 6 bases and J 0 bases, with 15 bases left between them. Germline V CDR1 and CDR2: KGHSH, LQKENI. This CDR3 has 15 residues. The CDR3 DNA sequence: TGTGCCAGCTCCACATACCTAGCGAACTCCTACGAGCAGTACTTC. It is translated as CASSTYLANSYEQYF.

The V and J genes are TRBV27 and TRBJ2-3; D not certain. The CDR3 sequence is 15 residues long. Germline V lookup: CDR1 MNHEY, CDR2 SMNVEV (reference sequence). Trimming cost V 5 bases and J 1 base, with 13 bases left between them. DNA for the CDR3: TGTGCCAGCAGTAAAACGGACGGCCGCACAGATACGCAGTATTTT. Its protein product is CASSKTDGRTDTQYF.

The rearrangement joins TRBV7-9 to TRBJ1-1; 9 nucleotides match TRBD1. The length of the CDR3 is 14 residues. In germline, CDR1 is SEHNR, CDR2 FQNEAQ (reference sequence). The J segment lost 4 bases and the V segment lost 1 base, leaving 1 base of the junction unmatched. CDR3 residues: CASSLEGQGTEAFF. The CDR3 nucleotides read TGTGCCAGCAGCTTAGAGGGACAGGGCACTGAAGCTTTCTTT.

This clone was observed a handful of times. J is TRBJ2-7 and V is TRBV6-5, with 10 bases fitting TRBD2. Losses at the gene ends were 6 bases for V and 2 bases for J; bases not matched to a gene: 4. Germline assignment: CDR1 MNHEY and CDR2 SVGAGI. CDR3 length: 14 residues. The chain's CDR3 is CASRIAGGPYEQYF. As DNA, the CDR3 is TGTGCCAGCAGGATAGCGGGAGGCCCCTACGAGCAGTACTTC.

This chain connects TRBV2 to TRBJ1-4, with D tentatively TRBD1 (5 bases). CDR1 and CDR2 (germline): SNHLY, FYNNEI. The CDR3 is 17 amino acids. V lost 9 bases to trimming and J lost 3 bases, with 23 bases between them. DNA of the CDR3: TGTGCCAGTAGGGGATCGATGGTAGGGAGGTCTAATGAAAAACTGTTTTTT. Its protein product is CASRGSMVGRSNEKLFF.

The V call is TRBV7-9, the J call TRBJ2-7; D may match TRBD1 or TRBD2 (5 bases each). Germline CDR1 SEHNR, CDR2 FQNEAQ (reference sequence). Deletions cut 0 bases from V and 9 bases from J, with 9 bases between. The length of the CDR3 is 12 residues. The CDR3 is CASSLALGVQYF. The CDR3 DNA is TGTGCCAGCAGCTTAGCGTTGGGGGTGCAGTACTTC.

The V gene is TRBV7-2, the J gene TRBJ1-4; no clear D. CDR1 and CDR2 from the germline V gene are SGHTA and FQGNSA. The CDR3 totals 15 residues. Trimming took 5 bases from V and 6 from J, leaving 16 bases between them. CDR3 sequence reads: CASSPYQVLDEKLFF. The CDR3 region has the DNA TGTGCCAGCAGCCCGTACCAGGTTCTCGATGAAAAACTGTTTTTT.

This clone was recorded a few times. The chain combines TRBV5-1 with TRBJ1-2; no reliable D call. CDR1 is SGHRS, CDR2 YFSETQ, per germline. Trimming removed 5 bases from V and 0 bases from J, with 11 bases in between. This CDR3 has 14 residues. The CDR3 DNA follows: TGCGCCAGCAGTGGGAGCGGGGCTAACTATGGCTACACCTTC. Translated, it gives CASSGSGANYGYTF.

This sequence joins TRBV30 and TRBJ1-5; a possible D gene is TRBD1 (5 bases). The CDR3 is made up of 13 amino acids. Trimming pared 2 bases from V and 2 bases from J, leaving 7 bases between. Germline V gives CDR1 GTSNPN, CDR2 SVGIG (reference sequence). The CDR3 DNA is TGTGCCTGGAGTATGGGGGGCAATCAGCCCCAGCATTTT. The encoded protein is CAWSMGGNQPQHF.

This rearrangement joins TRBV25-1 to TRBJ2-7, with 7 bases lining up with TRBD1. Trimming took 6 bases from V and 3 from J; bases not matched to a gene: 2. Germline-derived CDR1 and CDR2 are MGHDK and SYGVNS. The CDR3 runs 12 residues. CDR3 sequence (DNA): TGTGCCAGCAGGGGGGACAGCTACGAGCAGTACTTC. Its translation: CASRGDSYEQYF.

This chain joins TRBV6-5 and TRBJ1-2, with D maybe TRBD1 (5 bases). The CDR3 is made up of 14 amino acids. V dropped 7 bases and J dropped 6 bases, with 18 bases sitting between them. Germline V gene data show CDR1 as MNHEY and CDR2 as SVGAGI. Written as DNA, the CDR3 is TGTGCCAGCAAAAAGGGGTTAGTACGGGATGGCTACACCTTC. It encodes CASKKGLVRDGYTF.

The genes are TRBV4-3 and TRBJ1-2; no clear D gene. The CDR3 is 14 amino acids. CDR1 is LGHNA and CDR2 is YSLEER in the germline V gene. V lost 0 bases and J lost 8, with 13 bases in between. CDR3 sequence: CASSQDFELGGYTF. The CDR3 DNA is TGCGCCAGCAGCCAAGACTTCGAGCTTGGGGGCTACACCTTC.

This clone appeared a few times. This chain joins TRBV19 and TRBJ1-6; 7 bases are shared with TRBD1. The trim removed 9 bases at V and 8 bases at J, leaving 7 bases unmatched. This CDR3 comprises 13 residues. Germline assignment: CDR1 LNHDA and CDR2 SQIVND (reference sequence). This CDR3 reads CASGGGSYSPLHF. In nucleotides, the CDR3 is TGTGCCAGCGGAGGGGGCAGTTATTCACCCCTCCACTTT.